This T cell receptor beta chain comes out of a study of T cell changes during pregnancy in multiple sclerosis. Here immunoSEQ multiplex PCR was the method, and the copy in TCRdb shows in-frame clones only, minus some. The top ten clones hold approximately 2.4% of a sample with about 84,000 clones, 94% of them seen once. Germline CDR1 MNHNY, CDR2 SVGAGI (reference sequence). The CDR3 runs to 11 residues. The V gene lost 5 bases and the J gene lost 5 bases, with 5 bases spanning the gap. V gene TRBV6-6 combines with J gene TRBJ2-3; D uncertain. The source is a female donor with multiple sclerosis, enrolled in a pregnancy study. The sample consisted of peripheral blood, taken in the third trimester of pregnancy. The CDR3 is CASSNRDTQYF. The CDR3 nucleotides read TGTGCCAGCAGTAATAGAGATACGCAGTATTTT.